The source of this T cell receptor beta chain is a study of blood T cell repertoires in COVID-19. Study as a whole: The origin of the acute and convalescent COVID-19 samples was the United States, Italy and Spain. T cells, B-cell-depleted T cells, or PBMCs supplied cDNA or gDNA.

A word on this clone: One end of the junction does not line up with germline, which may come from a read error.

The CDR3 loop spans 12 amino acids. CDR1 and CDR2 (germline): SGHRS, YFSETQ. Clones were sequenced by immunoSEQ multiplex PCR, and TCRdb holds only the in-frame ones, with some missing. The table records about 87,000 clones, around 83% of them present only once. This receptor was obtained from a woman in her sixties with acute or convalescent COVID-19. The material sequenced was peripheral blood. The chain uses TRBV5-1 and TRBJ2-1, with D tentatively TRBD2 (5 bases). This chain's CDR3 is CASNLAVGEQFF. As DNA, the CDR3 is TGCGCCAGCAACTTGGCGGTCGGGGAACAGTTCTTC.